One T cell receptor (beta chain) is described in this entry. Looked up from germline, CDR1 is SGHKS and CDR2 is YYEKEE (reference sequence). The CDR3 loop spans 18 amino acids. V lost 2 bases and J lost 1; bases outside the gene matches: 12. The entry originates in a study of blood T cell repertoires in COVID-19. For the study at large: Italy, Spain and the United States were the sources of the convalescent and acute COVID-19 samples. PBMCs, B-cell-depleted T cells, or T cells provided the cDNA or gDNA that made up the material.

Clones were sequenced by immunoSEQ multiplex PCR, and TCRdb holds only the in-frame ones, with some missing. The sample shows about 210,000 clones, roughly 86% of them seen only once. The rearrangement joins TRBV5-5 to TRBJ2-5, with 9 bases lining up with TRBD1. Sample: peripheral blood. The receptor was isolated from a woman between 50 and 59 years old with active or convalescent COVID-19. The CDR3 reads CASSLVPGQGNGQETQYF. CDR3 DNA sequence: TGTGCCAGCAGCTTAGTCCCGGGACAGGGAAACGGCCAAGAGACCCAGTACTTC.